What follows are 10 T cell receptor beta chains derived from one specimen sequenced in a study of blood T cell repertoires in COVID-19. Clones were read by immunoSEQ multiplex PCR, and TCRdb kept only the in-frame ones, dropping some. The sample consists of 250,000 to 300,000 clones, 82% of them appearing once. Source material: PBMCs or T cells enriched from blood (not recorded which). These receptors were obtained from a man aged 35 to 55 who had been exposed to COVID-19.

The chain combines TRBV30 with TRBJ2-7, with no clear D. Trimming took off 5 bases at V and 2 bases at J, with 10 bases between the two ends. The CDR3 extends over 12 amino acids. CDR1 and CDR2 (germline): GTSNPN, SVGIG (reference sequence). CDR3 sequence reads: CAWAGLTYEQYF. The CDR3 region has the DNA TGTGCCTGGGCCGGTTTAACCTACGAGCAGTACTTC.

V and J are TRBV19 and TRBJ2-2, with TRBD2 identical over 9 bases. Germline V gene sequence: CDR1 LNHDA, CDR2 SQIVND (reference sequence). With 5 bases clipped from V and 4 bases from J, the junction kept 11 bases outside the gene matches. The CDR3 spans 17 residues. CDR3 DNA sequence: TGTGCCAGTAGTGGGGACTTAGCGGGAGTAAGCACCGGGGAGCTGTTTTTT. Protein: CASSGDLAGVSTGELFF.

The chain joins TRBV30 to TRBJ1-4, with 7 bases aligning to TRBD1. CDR3 length: 15 amino acids. Germline CDR1 reads GTSNPN; CDR2 reads SVGIG (reference sequence). V was pared by 5 bases and J by 5 bases, with 11 bases of the junction left unmatched. The CDR3 sequence is CAWGRTGQLNEKLFF. The CDR3 DNA is TGTGCCTGGGGACGCACGGGACAGTTAAATGAAAAACTGTTTTTT.

V is TRBV6-5 and J is TRBJ1-3; D is unresolved. The V and J ends lost 8 bases and 2 bases respectively, with 16 bases between them. The CDR3 totals 15 residues. Germline CDR1 MNHEY, CDR2 SVGAGI. CDR3 protein: CASRTPRETGNTIYF. The CDR3 DNA reads as TGTGCCAGCCGAACACCAAGGGAGACTGGAAACACCATATATTTT.

The rearrangement joins TRBV30 to TRBJ1-3, with D unclear. The CDR3 is 14 residues long. Germline V gives CDR1 GTSNPN, CDR2 SVGIG (reference sequence). The ends were cut back, 0 bases at V and 1 base at J, with 7 bases in the middle. CDR3 amino acids: CAWSVGGSGNTIYF. CDR3 bases: TGTGCCTGGAGTGTTGGAGGGTCTGGAAACACCATATATTTT.

The V gene is TRBV21-1, the J gene TRBJ2-4; the D segment call TRBD2 is taken from the table without a DNA check. TRBV21-1 is marked as a pseudogene. The CDR3 length is 19 residues. The CDR3 region is CASSLSRDYPGLAKNIQYF. The CDR3 bases are TGTGCCAGCAGCTTGTCCCGGGACTATCCGGGTTTGGCCAAAAACATTCAGTACTTC.

This clone has more than one count but fewer than ten. This rearrangement joins TRBV5-8 to TRBJ1-6; TRBD1 aligns across 9 bases. The CDR3 totals 15 residues. The trim removed 6 bases at V and 7 bases at J, leaving 8 bases unmatched. CDR1 is SGHTS and CDR2 is YDEGEE in the germline V gene. CDR3 bases: TGTGCCAGCATCCTAGTAGGGACAGGGAATTCACCCCTCCACTTT. Translating it yields CASILVGTGNSPLHF.

V and J are TRBV18 and TRBJ1-1, with unresolved D. This CDR3 has 13 residues. V lost 3 bases to trimming and J lost 2 bases, with 7 bases between them. Germline values: CDR1 KGHSH, CDR2 LQKENI. The chain's CDR3 is CASSPEVNTEAFF. The CDR3 DNA is TGTGCCAGCTCACCGGAGGTAAACACTGAAGCTTTCTTT. The variable domain in full, with the rest retrieved from reference TRBV18 and TRBJ1-1, is NAGVMQNPRHLVRRRGQEARLRCSPMKGHSHVYWYRQLPEEGLKFMVYLQKENIIDESGMPKERFSAEFPKEGPSILRIQQVVRGDSAAYFCASSPEVNTEAFFGQGTRLTVV.

In nucleotides, the CDR3 is TGTGCCAGCAGCTTGTACGGGTATAGCAATCAGCCCCAGCATTTT. It codes for CASSLYGYSNQPQHF. This sequence joins TRBV5-6 and TRBJ1-5; no definite D call. The CDR3 extends over 15 amino acids. CDR1 is SGHDT and CDR2 is YYEEEE in the germline V gene. V gave up 1 base and J gave up 0 bases, with 8 bases separating them.

The chain has TRBV7-6 and TRBJ1-6; 10 nucleotides line up with TRBD1. V trimming: 2 bases; J trimming: 8 bases; junction bases outside the gene matches: 3. Germline V gene lookup returns CDR1 SGHVS and CDR2 FNYEAQ. CDR3 size: 15 residues. DNA of the CDR3: TGTGCCAGCAGCTTATATGGACAGGGGGATTCACCCCTCCACTTT. Its translation is CASSLYGQGDSPLHF. Complete variable domain (other parts from reference TRBV7-6 and TRBJ1-6): GAGVSQSPRYKVTKRGQDVALRCDPISGHVSLYWYRQALGQGPEFLTYFNYEAQQDKSGLPNDRFSAERPEGSISTLTIQRTEQRDSAMYRCASSLYGQGDSPLHFGNGTRLTVT.